A single sample is the source of the 23 T cell receptor beta chains below, sequenced in a study of OX40 agonist ivuxolimab in advanced cancers. TCRdb's copy holds only in-frame clones and misses some; the assay was immunoSEQ multiplex PCR. The data show about 69,000 clones, with 60% to 85% seen just once and under 2.5% held by the top ten. Sequences were derived from CD4+ or CD8+ T cells sorted from blood, sampled in a trial of the OX40 agonist ivuxolimab. The receptors come from an adult with an advanced solid tumor such as melanoma, head and neck, liver or kidney cancer.

V usage is TRBV5-1 and J usage is TRBJ1-3, with TRBD1 as a possible D gene (5 bases). The CDR3 is 18 residues long. Trimming took off 0 bases at V and 2 bases at J, with 18 bases between the two ends. In germline, CDR1 is SGHRS, CDR2 YFSETQ. The CDR3 loop reads CASSLVGAGSAAGNTIYF. The CDR3, as DNA: TGCGCCAGCAGCTTGGTTGGGGCAGGGTCAGCAGCTGGAAACACCATATATTTT.

J is TRBJ2-5 and V is TRBV29-1, with no clear D. The CDR3 has 12 residues. CDR1 SQVTM and CDR2 ANQGSEA come from the germline V gene. Trimming removed 4 bases at V and 5 bases at J, with 11 bases between. CDR3 loop: CSVVVAMETQYF. In DNA, the CDR3 is TGCAGCGTTGTGGTGGCCATGGAGACCCAGTACTTC.

The chain joins TRBV28 to TRBJ2-3, with D unresolved. Trimming shortened V by 7 bases and J by 0 bases, and 14 bases separated the two germline ends. CDR1 and CDR2 from the germline V gene are MDHEN and SYDVKM. CDR3 length equals 15 residues. In nucleotides, the CDR3 is TGTGCCAGCACCCCCCAGTTAGCTAGCACAGATACGCAGTATTTT. Its translation is CASTPQLASTDTQYF.

The chain uses TRBV11-2 and TRBJ1-1, with D possibly TRBD1 on 5 matching bases. The germline V and J ends were trimmed by 6 bases and 1 base, with 15 bases remaining between them. Germline V gene data show CDR1 as SGHAT and CDR2 as FQNNGV. This CDR3 has 15 residues. DNA for the CDR3: TGTGCCAGCAGTTTTCGGACGGGGCGGAACACTGAAGCTTTCTTT. It codes for CASSFRTGRNTEAFF.

This clone turned up a few times. Here the CDR3 DNA reads TGTGCCACTTACTTTGGCGTGGAGACCCAGTACTTC. Its protein is CATYFGVETQYF. V is TRBV6-4 and J is TRBJ2-5; D gene uncertain. Germline V lookup: CDR1 MRHNA, CDR2 SNTAGT. The ends were cut back, 10 bases at V and 5 bases at J, with 14 bases in the middle. The CDR3 is 12 residues long.

The V gene is TRBV9, the J gene TRBJ2-7, with D possibly being TRBD2 (6 bases). Germline V CDR1 and CDR2: SGDLS, YYNGEE. The CDR3 contains 16 residues. Trimming cost V 0 bases and J 6 bases, with 19 bases left between them. CDR3 nucleotide sequence: TGTGCCAGCAGCGTAGTGGCGGGAAACACCCCTTCCGAGCAGTACTTC. Translating gives CASSVVAGNTPSEQYF.

The rearrangement uses TRBV27 and TRBJ2-7; maybe TRBD1 (6 bases). The V gene lost 2 bases and the J gene lost 2 bases, with 13 bases spanning the gap. The length of the CDR3 is 15 residues. The germline V gene encodes CDR1 MNHEY and CDR2 SMNVEV (reference sequence). The CDR3 region is CASSLARQAPYEQYF. The CDR3, as DNA: TGTGCCAGCAGTTTAGCCCGACAGGCGCCCTACGAGCAGTACTTC.

The chain employs TRBV5-1 and TRBJ1-4; 9 bases agree with TRBD1. V trimming: 4 bases; J trimming: 8 bases; junction bases outside the gene matches: 9. Germline CDR1 and CDR2: SGHRS and YFSETQ. The CDR3 is 15 residues long. The CDR3: CASSTAGQGGEKLFF. In DNA form, the CDR3 reads TGCGCCAGCAGCACAGCGGGACAGGGAGGAGAAAAACTGTTTTTT.

The V call is TRBV5-1, the J call TRBJ2-1; 8 bases are a match to TRBD2. This CDR3 comprises 17 residues. V dropped 4 bases and J dropped 4; count of bases not matched to a gene: 13. The germline V gene encodes CDR1 SGHRS and CDR2 YFSETQ. DNA of the CDR3: TGCGCCAGCAGCCCACCCACTCTAGCGGGCACTTACAATGAGCAGTTCTTC. It is translated as CASSPPTLAGTYNEQFF.

V and J are TRBV19 and TRBJ2-7; 12 bases line up with TRBD2. J lost 0 bases, V lost 6 bases, and 0 bases had no gene match. From germline, CDR1 is LNHDA and CDR2 SQIVND (reference sequence). This CDR3 spans 14 amino acids. CDR3 nucleotides: TGTGCCAGTAGGACTAGCGGGAGCTCCTACGAGCAGTACTTC. Translating gives CASRTSGSSYEQYF.

The chain uses TRBV4-1 and TRBJ2-5, with D perhaps TRBD2 (6 bases). Germline V gene lookup returns CDR1 MGHRA and CDR2 YSYEKL. The CDR3 is 15 residues long. Trimming took off 0 bases at V and 13 bases at J, with 21 bases between the two ends. As DNA, the CDR3 is TGCGCCAGCAGCCAAGAGGTGGGGGGTTCGCGTGTCCGGTACTTC. Residues: CASSQEVGGSRVRYF.

This chain uses TRBV27 with TRBJ2-1; 11 nucleotides align to TRBD1. CDR1 and CDR2 from the germline V gene are MNHEY and SMNVEV (reference sequence). The CDR3 spans 16 residues. The V gene end was trimmed by 4 bases and the J gene end by 9 bases; junction bases not matched to a gene: 11. CDR3 DNA: TGTGCCAGCAGTTCCCCACGGACAGGGGGCAAAGGTGAGCAGTTCTTC. It is translated as CASSSPRTGGKGEQFF.

This clone came up once. This sequence joins TRBV5-1 and TRBJ2-5; 7 positions match TRBD1. The CDR3 runs 16 residues. V lost 1 base to trimming and J lost 0 bases; unmatched junction nucleotides: 6. Germline V CDR1 and CDR2: SGHRS, YFSETQ. DNA of the CDR3: TGCGCCAGCAGCTTGACAGGGGTCGGAAACCAAGAGACCCAGTACTTC. Translation gives CASSLTGVGNQETQYF.

V is TRBV18 and J is TRBJ1-2, with no clear D. This CDR3 spans 14 amino acids. Per the germline V gene, CDR1 is KGHSH and CDR2 is LQKENI. V was cut by 3 bases and J by 6 bases, with 14 bases left in between. CDR3 coding DNA: TGTGCCAGCTCACCTACAAGAGGGCTGGATGGCTACACCTTC. Protein: CASSPTRGLDGYTF.

This clone was observed a few times. The chain employs TRBV28 and TRBJ1-2; the D is unclear. This CDR3 is built from 10 residues. Trimming left V 8 bases short and J 4 bases short, with 5 bases between. Germline loops: CDR1 MDHEN, CDR2 SYDVKM. Written as DNA, the CDR3 is TGTGCCAGCGCAAGCTATGGCTACACCTTC. Protein: CASASYGYTF.

This chain links TRBV27 with TRBJ2-1; possibly TRBD1 for D (5 bases). The CDR3 consists of 14 residues. Between the trimmed V and J ends, which lost 0 bases and 10 bases, there was a span of 13 bases. Looked up from germline, CDR1 is MNHEY and CDR2 is SMNVEV (reference sequence). The DNA of the CDR3 is TGTGCCAGCAGTTTATCAGGGAAATACAGGGAGCAGTTCTTC. This sequence encodes CASSLSGKYREQFF.

This sequence joins TRBV6-6 and TRBJ1-5; D uncertain. V lost 2 bases and J lost 4, with 9 bases in between. This CDR3 has 14 residues. Germline assignment: CDR1 MNHNY and CDR2 SVGAGI (reference sequence). In DNA form, the CDR3 reads TGTGCCAGCAGTTACAAGCCAGAAAATCAGCCCCAGCATTTT. Translated: CASSYKPENQPQHF.

The rearrangement links TRBV5-1 to TRBJ2-2; tentative D call: TRBD2 (7 bases). Trimming took off 4 bases at V and 3 bases at J, with 16 bases between the two ends. Germline-derived CDR1 and CDR2 are SGHRS and YFSETQ. This CDR3 spans 16 amino acids. This CDR3 is CASSRWGGADTGELFF. CDR3 bases: TGCGCCAGCAGCCGGTGGGGGGGCGCTGACACCGGGGAGCTGTTTTTT.

This chain joins TRBV19 and TRBJ2-2, with 8 positions matching TRBD2. Losses at the gene ends were 3 bases for V and 2 bases for J; bases not matched to a gene: 8. The CDR3 totals 17 residues. The germline V gene has CDR1 LNHDA and CDR2 SQIVND (reference sequence). The CDR3 loop is CASSILRGATNTGELFF. Written as DNA, the CDR3 is TGTGCCAGTAGTATTCTGCGGGGGGCCACAAACACCGGGGAGCTGTTTTTT.

CDR3 in DNA: TGTGCCAGCAGCGAAAGTCCGGGGAGCACAGATACGCAGTATTTT. Residues: CASSESPGSTDTQYF. The V gene is TRBV7-2, the J gene TRBJ2-3; maybe TRBD2 (5 bases). V dropped 5 bases and J dropped 0 bases, with 12 bases sitting between them. This CDR3 has 15 amino acids. CDR1 and CDR2 from the germline V gene are SGHTA and FQGNSA.

The rearrangement joins TRBV4-2 to TRBJ2-2, with D maybe TRBD1 (6 bases). Germline V lookup: CDR1 LGHNA, CDR2 YNFKEQ. This CDR3 comprises 16 residues. V was trimmed by 1 base and J by 7 bases, leaving 16 bases between them. The CDR3 loop is CASSQGRTDTGGELFF. CDR3 nucleotide sequence: TGTGCCAGCAGCCAAGGACGGACAGATACAGGCGGGGAGCTGTTTTTT.

The rearrangement joins TRBV6-1 to TRBJ2-3; 8 bases are shared with TRBD1. The germline V gene has CDR1 MNHNS and CDR2 SASEGT. Unmatched junction bases numbered 5, after V lost 3 bases and J lost 0 bases. CDR3 length: 16 amino acids. CDR3 nucleotides: TGTGCCAGCAGTGACGGGACAGGCCGAAGCACAGATACGCAGTATTTT. Translation: CASSDGTGRSTDTQYF.

This chain joins TRBV19 and TRBJ1-4, with a weak D call TRBD1 (6 bases). Trimming took off 7 bases at V and 3 bases at J, with 15 bases between the two ends. Germline V gene sequence: CDR1 LNHDA, CDR2 SQIVND (reference sequence). The CDR3 contains 15 residues. CDR3 loop: CASKTGTGPNEKLFF. In DNA, the CDR3 is TGTGCCAGTAAAACGGGAACAGGGCCTAATGAAAAACTGTTTTTT.